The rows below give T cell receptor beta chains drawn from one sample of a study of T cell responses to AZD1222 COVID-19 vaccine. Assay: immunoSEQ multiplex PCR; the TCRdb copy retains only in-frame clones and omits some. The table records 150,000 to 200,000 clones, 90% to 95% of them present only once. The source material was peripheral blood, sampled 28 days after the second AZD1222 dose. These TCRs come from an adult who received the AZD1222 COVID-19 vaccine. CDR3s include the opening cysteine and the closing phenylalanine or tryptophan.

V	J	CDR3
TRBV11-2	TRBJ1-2	CASSSSLQGVYGYTF
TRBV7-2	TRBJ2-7	CASSLIWTSGGYEQYF
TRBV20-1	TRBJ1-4	CSARQGKLFF
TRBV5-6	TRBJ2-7	CASRRLAGDPYEQYF
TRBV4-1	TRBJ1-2	CASSQPGQVVYGYTF
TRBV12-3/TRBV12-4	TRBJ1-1	CASSVSAITEAFF
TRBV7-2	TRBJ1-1	CASSLENTEAFF
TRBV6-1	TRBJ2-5	CASSEVQIWETQYF
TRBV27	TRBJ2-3	CASSSLGRGSTDTQYF
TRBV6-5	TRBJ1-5	CASSRNSNQPQHF
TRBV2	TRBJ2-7	CASRTTGGSYEQYF
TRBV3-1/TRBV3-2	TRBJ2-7	CASSQDFGRAASYEQYF
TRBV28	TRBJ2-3	CASSFPLLGTDTQYF
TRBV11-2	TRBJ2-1	CASSLGYGGTADEQFF
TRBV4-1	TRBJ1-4	CASSPADRGVTNEKLFF
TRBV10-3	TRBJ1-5	CAISENDKGLNQPQHF
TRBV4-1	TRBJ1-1	CASSPRQGFVGMNTEAFF
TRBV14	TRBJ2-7	CASSQTRGRPYEQYF
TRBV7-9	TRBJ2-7	CASSPTTYEQYF
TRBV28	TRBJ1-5	CASSEVTGNQPQHF
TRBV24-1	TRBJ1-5	CATSDLWASVPNQPQHF
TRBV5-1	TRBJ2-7	CASSLVGGYEQYF
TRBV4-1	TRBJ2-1	CASSDRTLAGVGNEQFF
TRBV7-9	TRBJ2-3	CASSSSTSGNTDTQYF
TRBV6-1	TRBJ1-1	CASSEVFDGRTTEAFF
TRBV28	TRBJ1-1	CASSQGLGEAFF
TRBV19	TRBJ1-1	CASSRAGQMNTEAFF
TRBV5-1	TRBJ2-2	CASSPQGLAGGPTGELFF
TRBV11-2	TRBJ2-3	CASSLDRGADTQYF
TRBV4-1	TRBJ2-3	CASSQGLGAVGTDTQYF
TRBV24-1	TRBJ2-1	CATSDPTRDEQFF
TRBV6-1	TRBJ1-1	CASSEESEAFF
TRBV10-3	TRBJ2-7	CAIRATSGSNEQYF
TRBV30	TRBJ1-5	CAWGTGTSHRGNQPQHF
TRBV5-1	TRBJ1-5	CASSRGGLDQPQHF
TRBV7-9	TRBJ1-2	CASSPIGTESNYGYTF
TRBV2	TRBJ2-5	CASSDLSGLSGETQYF
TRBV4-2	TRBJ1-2	CASSQGFAYGYTF
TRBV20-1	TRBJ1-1	CSARGQQAFF